These 7 T cell receptor beta chains were sequenced from one sample in a study of blood T cell repertoires in COVID-19. Repertoires were generated with immunoSEQ multiplex PCR, while TCRdb's copy carries only in-frame clones and drops some. Of 200,000 to 250,000 clones listed, approximately 78% are singletons. Sequencing was performed on peripheral blood. These receptors were collected from a woman in her 70s with COVID-19, enrolled during active disease.

This clone is a singleton in its sample. This rearrangement joins TRBV7-8 to TRBJ2-6; no firm D call. V lost 3 bases to trimming and J lost 1 base, with 13 bases between them. This CDR3 is built from 17 residues. The germline gives CDR1 SGHVS, CDR2 FQNEAQ. The chain's CDR3 is CASSLNRGRSGANVLTF. As DNA, the CDR3 is TGTGCCAGCAGCTTGAACCGCGGAAGGTCTGGGGCCAACGTCCTGACTTTC.

The sample holds one count of this clone. The gene calls are TRBV9 and TRBJ1-6; a possible D gene is TRBD1 (5 bases). The CDR3 loop spans 15 amino acids. The germline V gene has CDR1 SGDLS and CDR2 YYNGEE. V lost 3 bases and J lost 7, with 14 bases in between. The CDR3 here is CASSDQGPSNSPLHF. DNA for the CDR3: TGTGCCAGCAGCGATCAGGGCCCTTCGAATTCACCCCTCCACTTT.

J is TRBJ1-2 and V is TRBV7-9, with 7 bases that match TRBD1. The trim removed 1 base at V and 3 bases at J, leaving 5 bases unmatched. Germline CDR1 is SEHNR and CDR2 is FQNEAQ (reference sequence). The CDR3 consists of 15 residues. The CDR3 loop reads CASSLGQGTDYGYTF. CDR3 coding DNA: TGTGCCAGCAGCTTAGGACAGGGTACTGACTATGGCTACACCTTC. Combining the CDR3 with reference TRBV7-9 and TRBJ1-2 gives the whole variable domain DTGVSQNPRHKITKRGQNVTFRCDPISEHNRLYWYRQTLGQGPEFLTYFQNEAQLEKSRLLSDRFSAERPKGSFSTLEIQRTEQGDSAMYLCASSLGQGTDYGYTFGSGTRLTVV.

The V gene is TRBV2, the J gene TRBJ1-1, with a possible D match to TRBD1 (5 bases). The CDR3 consists of 16 residues. From germline, CDR1 is SNHLY and CDR2 FYNNEI. The V end lost 7 bases, the J end lost 5 bases, and 23 bases lay between the germline ends. The chain's CDR3 is CASKAMGQGTETEAFF. CDR3 DNA: TGTGCCAGCAAAGCCATGGGGCAAGGTACCGAAACTGAAGCTTTCTTT.

The rearrangement links TRBV6-5 to TRBJ1-1; D is ambiguous. The germline gives CDR1 MNHEY, CDR2 SVGAGI. V was cut by 4 bases and J by 6 bases, with 6 bases left in between. This CDR3 comprises 11 residues. This chain's CDR3 is CASSSVSEAFF. As DNA, the CDR3 is TGTGCCAGCAGTTCTGTCTCTGAAGCTTTCTTT.

J is TRBJ2-1 and V is TRBV18, with 7 bases that match TRBD2. The CDR3 contains 16 residues. V was clipped by 6 bases and J by 6 bases; unmatched bases: 14. The germline V gene encodes CDR1 KGHSH and CDR2 LQKENI. CDR3 coding DNA: TGTGCCAGCTCCCGGATTTGGGAGGGCCTCTTCAATGAGCAGTTCTTC. It codes for CASSRIWEGLFNEQFF.

The rearrangement links TRBV14 to TRBJ2-1; no reliable D call. V shed 0 bases and J shed 9 bases, with 9 bases lying between them. The CDR3 is 13 amino acids. Looked up from germline, CDR1 is SGHDN and CDR2 is FVKESK. CDR3 loop: CASSQEATSEQFF. CDR3 nucleotide sequence: TGTGCCAGCAGCCAAGAAGCAACGAGTGAGCAGTTCTTC.